This T cell receptor (beta chain) was profiled in a study of neurological immune-mediated disorders (dated by TCRdb to between 2017 and 2020). Regarding the study in general: Using UMI-based sequencing, the study compared peripheral blood TCR-beta repertoires from patients with HTLV-I-associated myelopathy (HAM/TSP), patients with multiple sclerosis, and healthy controls. The roughly 110 TCR-beta libraries covered PBMC samples along with longitudinal samples, technical triplicates, and paired sorted CD4+ and CD8+ T-cell subsets. Of the roughly 71 subjects in the cohort, about 14 were HAM/TSP patients, about 34 were multiple sclerosis patients, and about 20 were healthy controls. Longitudinal HAM/TSP and healthy donors had 3 time-points each (3-40 month intervals). The paper as a whole reports these results and caveats: TCR clonal expansion was greatest in HAM/TSP patients and smallest in MS patients, who ranked below even healthy controls. No identical CDR3 amino acid sequences were shared among expanded clones across subjects, suggesting private TCR-beta repertoires in all groups.

This clonotype is assessed as medium-sized (0.01 to 0.1%). It lacks a known antigen. No quality values exist for individual bases; no much larger clone is one base distant. V is reduced by 3 bases and J by 4 bases, leaving a spacing of 16 bases between them. CDR1 MNHNS and CDR2 SASEGT were looked up in the germline V gene. Including cysteine and phenylalanine, the CDR3 has 15 amino acids. The kept DNA is CDR3 alone, 45 bases in frame from the first base. The intended sense of this specimen's time point label: longitudinal time-point 2. The healthy controls were volunteers from blood banks in Maryland, USA. Libraries from unsorted PBMCs were made from 2 million PBMCs kept in RNAlater at -80 degrees C until RNA extraction. Peripheral blood was subjected to Ficoll-Hypaque density gradient centrifugation to isolate PBMCs, which were then cryopreserved in liquid nitrogen. cDNA was synthesized by template-switch 5'RACE using a primer carrying a 10-nucleotide random unique molecular identifier by which each TCR transcript was tagged. Every sequencing run yielded over 160 million TCR-beta sequences covering 15-18 subjects. The RNeasy kit was used to extract total RNA. The KAPA Real-time Library Amplification kit was used to amplify TCR-beta VDJ regions with primers targeting the TCR constant region and the 5'RACE anchor. A first PCR added sample indexes and Illumina adaptors, and a second PCR then raised library yield. After Ampure bead purification, the TCR product of roughly 650 bp was size-selected on a 2% E-gel SizeSelection system. Library quality was checked on a Bioanalyzer, concentration was measured with Qubit, and libraries were quantified with the Kapa Library Quantification kit before pooling. Paired-end 2 x 150 bp sequencing of the libraries was performed on an Illumina HiSeq 2500. To increase sequence diversity, roughly 24-30% phiX was spiked into each library pool. In the paper's pipeline: The UMI-based MiGEC pipeline processed quality-filtered reads and removed over 75% of raw TCR sequences during error correction. IMGT germline references were used for alignment of VDJ genes, and clonotypes were defined by a unique CDR3 amino acid sequence together with V-J genes. Clonal expansion, Shannon diversity and CDR3 relatedness (CalcPairwiseDistances, ClusterSamples) were evaluated with VDJtools, and phylogenetic trees were built with CLCbio workbench. Expanded clones were defined as having at least 8 unique UMIs, based on coefficient-of-variation modelling across technical triplicates. TCRdb redid the processing of the public reads, applying fastp at Q25 and MiXCR, and retained in-frame beta chains. All rows with the same CDR3 protein become a single entry with the most common DNA and genes. The V and J calls were not made by the authors but by TCRdb's processing. This sample gives tens of thousands of distinct CDR3 sequences in total; about 13% of them show up just once. The top ten clones comprise under 2.5% of the sample.

Specimen: PBMCs. This receptor was obtained from a woman in her thirties or forties in good health. This receptor chain uses TRBV6-1 and TRBJ2-7, with the D segment possibly TRBD1 or TRBD2, each aligning over 5 bases. Here the CDR3 is given as CASSDEGRSFYEQYF. In nucleotide form, the sequence is TGTGCCAGCAGTGACGAGGGACGGTCTTTTTACGAGCAGTACTTC.